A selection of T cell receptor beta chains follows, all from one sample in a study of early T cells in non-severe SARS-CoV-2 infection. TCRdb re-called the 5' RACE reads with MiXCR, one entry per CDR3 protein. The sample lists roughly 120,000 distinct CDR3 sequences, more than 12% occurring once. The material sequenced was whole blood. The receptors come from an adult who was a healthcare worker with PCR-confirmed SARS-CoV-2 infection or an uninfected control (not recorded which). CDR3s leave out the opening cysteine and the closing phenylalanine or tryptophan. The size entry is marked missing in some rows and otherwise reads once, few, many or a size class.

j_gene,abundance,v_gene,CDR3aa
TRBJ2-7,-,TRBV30,AWRLKGTYEQY
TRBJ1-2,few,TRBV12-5,ASGLFSSGGYT
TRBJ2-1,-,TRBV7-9,ASSTGDRASWEQF
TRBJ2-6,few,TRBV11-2,ASSPVNSGANVLT
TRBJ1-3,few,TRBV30,AWSARGLGNTIY
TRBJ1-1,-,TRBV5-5,ASSPGGRSDTEAF
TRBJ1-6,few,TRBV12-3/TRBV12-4,ASNFGGLGGSSPLH
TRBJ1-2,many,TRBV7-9,ASSWDSTGYGYT
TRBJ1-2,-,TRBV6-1,ASSPIRRGYGYT
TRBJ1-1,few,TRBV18,ASSPGRANTEAF
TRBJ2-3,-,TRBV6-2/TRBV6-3,ASRKIWTSGGESTDTQY
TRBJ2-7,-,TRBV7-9,ASSRTADEQY
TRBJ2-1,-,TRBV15,ATSGGDEQF
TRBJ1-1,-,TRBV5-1,ASSSLPGNTEAF
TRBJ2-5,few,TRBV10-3,AISEIQGVLETQY
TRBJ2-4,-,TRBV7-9,ASSLSASGDIQY
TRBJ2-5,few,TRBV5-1,ASRKTGQETQY
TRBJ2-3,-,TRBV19,ASSMSSGIDTDTQY